This T cell receptor beta chain was obtained from a study of T cell repertoires in cytomegalovirus infection. Study as a whole: It can be stated that public TCR beta signatures indicated CMV infection as well as a matching HLA type. Overall study findings and caveats: Predominance within the ex vivo response was attributable to HLA-C-restricted CMV-specific TCR beta clonotypes.

This clonotype was seen more than once but under ten times. Its antigen remains unknown. Germline V gene lookup returns CDR1 MNHEY and CDR2 SMNVEV (reference sequence). The CDR3 runs to 13 residues. J gave up 7 bases and V 0 bases, and 1 base lay outside the gene matches. A single record per CDR3 protein comes from TCRdb applying MiXCR to the reads. Of about 55,000 distinct CDR3 sequences listed, around 18% are singletons. The TCR was taken from a human donor in good health (CMV status not recorded). Some clones in this sample may be carry-over from other donors' samples. The chain links TRBV27 to TRBJ1-2; TRBD1 matches at 8 bases. The sample was CD8+ T cells from cultured PBMCs, taken from culture after CMV antigen stimulation. CDR3: CASSLSRGLGYTF. For the CDR3, the DNA is TGTGCCAGCAGTTTATCCAGGGGGCTTGGCTACACCTTC.